The clone carrying this T cell receptor beta chain appeared a few times. Its target is unknown. The data are from a study of OX40 agonist ivuxolimab in advanced cancers. Overall study: Cohort: around 83% men, mean age around 61, aged about 23 to 80. Three patients got partial responses; one had hepatocellular carcinoma and two had cutaneous melanoma. Study-wide results and limits: On average, CD8+ T cells had more expanded clones than CD4+. Partly responding patients at 0.1-3.0 mg/kg showed some of the smallest clonal expansion.

Only in-frame clones appear in the TCRdb table, and some are missing; sequencing was by immunoSEQ multiplex PCR. The repertoire holds around 74,000 clones, 80% to 90% seen once, with 5% to 6.5% in the top ten. CDR1 is SGHTA and CDR2 is FQGTGA in the germline V gene. V was shortened by 5 bases and J by 4 bases, with 11 bases between the two germline ends. The CDR3 is 13 amino acids. The sequence came from an adult with an advanced solid tumor such as melanoma, head and neck, liver or kidney cancer. The genes are TRBV7-3 and TRBJ1-1; TRBD1 might be the D (5 bases). The sequencing here drew on CD4+ or CD8+ T cells sorted from blood, taken in a trial of the OX40 agonist ivuxolimab. The CDR3 nucleotides are TGTGCCAGCAGCGTGACAGCGGGCACTGAAGCTTTCTTT. It codes for CASSVTAGTEAFF.